The subject of this entry is one T cell receptor (beta chain). As yet, its antigen is unknown. In germline, CDR1 is MRHNA, CDR2 SNTAGT. The CDR3 covers 15 residues. Deletions cut 2 bases from V and 0 bases from J, with 8 bases between. Clones were read by immunoSEQ multiplex PCR, and TCRdb kept only the in-frame ones, dropping some. The repertoire holds hundreds of thousands of clones, with nearly 95% as singletons. These data come from a study of shared clonotypes between healthy human individuals. Study-level background: Every donor yielded three CD4 naive, three CD4 memory, two CD8 naive and one CD8 memory plate. Whole-study results and caveats: Clonotype sharing among donors was expected to depend on sequencing depth. Naive subsets generally exceeded memory subsets in estimated richness. Several donors had around 5.5% of their naive CD4 clonotypes in common.

In the naive CD8 group, cells lacked CD45RO and were positively selected for CCR7, so terminally differentiated effector memory CD45RA+ cells were left out. This TCR was recovered from a young man in good health. Material: naive CD8+ T cells sorted from blood. The genes are TRBV6-4 and TRBJ2-1; the D is unclear. The CDR3 sequence is CASSDRASSYNEQFF. As DNA, the CDR3 is TGTGCCAGCAGTGACAGGGCCAGCTCCTACAATGAGCAGTTCTTC.